The 4 T cell receptor beta chains given below trace back to one sample, sequenced in a study of OX40 agonist ivuxolimab in advanced cancers. Library construction relied on the immunoSEQ multiplex PCR assay. TCRdb took over this immuneACCESS table, retaining in-frame rearrangements with V and J assigned. Such tables are incomplete; in checked studies, under half of the missing clones stem from an unresolved V gene, and the remainder is unexplained. This sample holds about 50,000 clones; 86% were observed only once. Roughly 15% of the sample lies in the top ten. This material consisted of CD4+ or CD8+ T cells sorted from blood, taken in a trial of the OX40 agonist ivuxolimab. These receptors were taken from an adult with an advanced solid tumor such as melanoma, head and neck, liver or kidney cancer.

V is TRBV5-1 and J is TRBJ2-1, with 7 positions matching TRBD2. The ends lost 1 base at V and 5 bases at J; junction bases unmatched: 3. The CDR3 has 14 amino acids. The germline CDR1 and CDR2 sequences are SGHRS and YFSETQ. CDR3: CASSLILADNEQFF. CDR3 nucleotide sequence: TGCGCCAGCAGCTTGATCCTAGCGGACAATGAGCAGTTCTTC. The variable domain in full, with the rest retrieved from reference TRBV5-1 and TRBJ2-1, is KAGVTQTPRYLIKTRGQQVTLSCSPISGHRSVSWYQQTPGQGLQFLFEYFSETQRNKGNFPGRFSGRQFSNSRSEMNVSTLELGDSALYLCASSLILADNEQFFGPGTRLTVL.

The chain couples TRBV7-9 to TRBJ2-7; 8 bases map to TRBD1. Losses at the gene ends were 5 bases for V and 2 bases for J; bases not matched to a gene: 5. Germline V gene data show CDR1 as SEHNR and CDR2 as FQNEAQ (reference sequence). This CDR3 spans 14 amino acids. As DNA, the CDR3 is TGTGCCAGCAGCCTTAACAGGGGGACCTACGAGCAGTACTTC. Its protein is CASSLNRGTYEQYF.

This clone appeared a single time. The chain employs TRBV28 and TRBJ1-2, with D unclear. The CDR3 contains 12 residues. Germline CDR1 reads MDHEN; CDR2 reads SYDVKM. The ends were cut back, 4 bases at V and 7 bases at J, with 10 bases in the middle. CDR3 sequence (DNA): TGTGCCAGCAGTTCGCTACATACTGGCTACACCTTC. Translation: CASSSLHTGYTF.

This clone is a singleton in its sample. The chain recombines TRBV27 with TRBJ2-7; 8 bases align to TRBD2. The CDR3 spans 17 residues. Germline lookup yields CDR1 MNHEY and CDR2 SMNVEV (reference sequence). Trimming cost V 4 bases and J 3 bases; bases outside gene matches: 14. The DNA of the CDR3 is TGTGCCAGCAGTTCCCGCCCTACTAGCGGAGGGGGCTACGAGCAGTACTTC. This gives the protein CASSSRPTSGGGYEQYF.